This T cell receptor beta chain was captured in a study of monozygotic twins with inflammatory bowel disease. TCRdb re-called the 5' RACE reads; every CDR3 protein appears as one record, without DNA. In all, the sample yields approximately 380,000 distinct CDR3 sequences. The length of the CDR3 is 14 residues. Germline CDR1 and CDR2: SGHRS and YFSETQ. The V call is TRBV5-1, the J call TRBJ1-1; without DNA, the TCRdb call of TRBD1 cannot be checked. The clonotype was recovered from a human donor with ulcerative colitis or Crohn's disease, or a healthy co-twin of an affected twin (not recorded which). The sequenced material came from blood. The CDR3 region is CASSLYRGLTEAFF.